This T cell receptor beta chain stems from a study of blood T cell repertoires in COVID-19. Study in general: COVID-19 samples collected from the United States, Italy and Spain covered acute and convalescent phases. The analysed material was cDNA or gDNA that came from T cells, B-cell-depleted T cells, or PBMCs.

This clone was recorded once. Under the authors' procedure: The authors estimated nucleated cell counts from reference gene primer amplification. Here immunoSEQ multiplex PCR was the method, and the copy in TCRdb shows in-frame clones only, minus some. V, J and clone size reflect that table, while D and trimming were determined from the DNA. Of 190,000 or so clones listed, approximately 86% were seen once; the top ten hold 2.5% to 3%. Germline CDR1 reads LGHDT; CDR2 reads YNNKEL (reference sequence). The length of the CDR3 is 15 residues. Trimming took 1 base from V and 5 from J; bases not matched to a gene: 6.

The gene calls are TRBV3-1 (or the pseudogene TRBV3-2) and TRBJ2-5; 8 bases match TRBD2. The sequence came from a middle-aged man with active or convalescent COVID-19. The sample was peripheral blood. The CDR3 spells CASSQAGLGGETQYF. CDR3 sequence (DNA): TGTGCCAGCAGCCAAGCGGGACTAGGGGGGGAGACCCAGTACTTC.